Reported below is one TCR beta chain. The antigen is not known. At one of its ends the junction is not consistent with the germline gene, which may arise from a read error. The data were taken from a study of cytomegalovirus exposure and HLA in healthy donors. General study results and limits: A later analysis associated 15,000 to 20,000 TCR beta sequences with HLA alleles at a 0.05 false discovery rate.

PCR primers comprised 60 Vbeta and 13 Jbeta primers. Method: immunoSEQ multiplex PCR; TCRdb's copy keeps in-frame clones and lacks some. Of approximately 140,000 clones in the sample, about four fifths were seen once. Germline CDR1 is SSHAT and CDR2 is FNYEAQ (reference sequence). The CDR3 contains 13 residues. This rearrangement joins TRBV7-7 to TRBJ2-7, with 9 bases fitting TRBD2. This clonotype was sampled from a man in his forties or fifties in good health and CMV-seropositive. Material for sequencing was PBMCs. This chain's CDR3 is CASSLGREGEQYF. Here the CDR3 DNA reads TGTGCTAGCAGCTTAGGGCGGGAGGGCGAGCAGTACTTC.